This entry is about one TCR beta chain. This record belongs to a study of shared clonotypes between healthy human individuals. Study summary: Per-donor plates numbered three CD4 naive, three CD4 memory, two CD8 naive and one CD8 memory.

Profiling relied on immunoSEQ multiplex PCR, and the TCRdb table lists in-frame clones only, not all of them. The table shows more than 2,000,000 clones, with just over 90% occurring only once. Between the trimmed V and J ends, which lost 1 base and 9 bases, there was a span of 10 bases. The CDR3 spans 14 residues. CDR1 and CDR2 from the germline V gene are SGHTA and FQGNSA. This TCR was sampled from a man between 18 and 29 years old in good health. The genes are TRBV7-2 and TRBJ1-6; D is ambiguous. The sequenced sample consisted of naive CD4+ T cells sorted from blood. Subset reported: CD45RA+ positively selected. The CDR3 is CASSLEGLSSPLHF. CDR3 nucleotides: TGTGCCAGCAGCTTAGAAGGGCTCAGTTCACCCCTCCACTTT. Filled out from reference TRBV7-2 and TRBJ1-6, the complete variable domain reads GAGVSQSPSNKVTEKGKDVELRCDPISGHTALYWYRQSLGQGLEFLIYFQGNSAPDKSGLPSDRFSAERTGGSVSTLTIQRTQQEDSAVYLCASSLEGLSSPLHFGNGTRLTVT.